Listed below are T cell receptor beta chains from one sample, sequenced in a study of blood T cell repertoires in COVID-19. The repertoire was sequenced with immunoSEQ multiplex PCR; TCRdb's copy has only in-frame clones and lacks some. The sample consists of 160,000 or so clones, 84% of them appearing once. The sequenced material came from PBMCs or T cells enriched from blood (not recorded which). The origin of the receptors is a woman between 50 and 59 years old who had recovered from COVID-19. CDR3s include the opening cysteine and the closing phenylalanine or tryptophan. D genes are given only for firm matches. A clone size is listed for some rows: how often the clone was seen (once, few, many), or a class if it is expanded.

>TRBJ1-6|14|TRBV7-2|NA|NA
TGTGCCAGCAGCTTTGGGGGCCTAAATTCACCCCTCCACTTT
CASSFGGLNSPLHF
>TRBJ2-6|16|TRBV18|NA|NA
TGTGCCAGCTCGCCCGACAGGAGCTCTGGGGCCAACGTCCTGACTTTC
CASSPDRSSGANVLTF
>TRBJ1-6|13|TRBV10-3|NA|NA
TGTGCCACTGGGCCCCTTTTTAATTCACCCCTCCACTTT
CATGPLFNSPLHF
>TRBJ2-2|16|TRBV4-3|TRBD2|NA
TGCGCCAGCAGCCAAGCGTGGGGAGGGACCACCGGGGAGCTGTTTTTT
CASSQAWGGTTGELFF
>TRBJ2-7|14|TRBV7-3|TRBD1|NA
TGTGCCAGCAGCTTATGGACAGGGCCCTACGAGCAGTACTTC
CASSLWTGPYEQYF
>TRBJ1-1|13|TRBV21-1|NA|NA
TGTGCCAGCAGCATTAGCCAGAACACTGAAGCTTTCTTT
CASSISQNTEAFF
>TRBJ2-7|14|TRBV7-9|NA|NA
TGTGCCAGCAGCTTACGGGGAGGTGGGGACGAGCAGTACTTC
CASSLRGGGDEQYF
>TRBJ1-4|14|TRBV3-1/TRBV3-2|NA|NA
TGTGCCAGCAGCCCACCCCGGAGAGATGAAAAACTGTTTTTT
CASSPPRRDEKLFF
>TRBJ2-1|13|TRBV2|NA|NA
TGTGCCAGCAGACAGGGTGAGTTCGGTGAGCAGTTCTTC
CASRQGEFGEQFF
>TRBJ1-1|12|TRBV6-5|NA|NA
TGTGCCACCCAAGGGGGTCCCACTGAAGCTTTCTTT
CATQGGPTEAFF
>TRBJ1-2|13|TRBV7-9|NA|NA
TGTGCCAGCAGCTTAGACAGGGTGGATGGCTACACCTTC
CASSLDRVDGYTF
>TRBJ2-3|13|TRBV9|NA|NA
TGTGCCAGCAGCCCCCCGGGTACAGATACGCAGTATTTT
CASSPPGTDTQYF
>TRBJ1-1|13|TRBV12-3/TRBV12-4|NA|NA
TGTGCCAGCAGTTTCACAGGTAACACTGAAGCTTTCTTT
CASSFTGNTEAFF
>TRBJ1-1|12|TRBV4-3|NA|NA
TGCGCCAGCAGCCAAGCAGGCACTGAAGCTTTCTTT
CASSQAGTEAFF
>TRBJ1-2|13|TRBV2|TRBD1|NA
TGTGCCAGCAGCGAGGGACAGGGGCTTGGCTACACCTTC
CASSEGQGLGYTF
>TRBJ1-6|15|TRBV5-5|TRBD1|NA
TGTGCCAGCAGCTTGGCGACAGGGAGTGCACCACCCCTCCACTTT
CASSLATGSAPPLHF
>TRBJ2-1|17|TRBV6-2/TRBV6-3|TRBD2|many
TGTGCCAGCAGTTACTCGGGGCTAGCGGGAGTCTACAATGAGCAGTTCTTC
CASSYSGLAGVYNEQFF
>TRBJ2-5|14|TRBV5-1|TRBD1|once
TGCGCCAGCAGCGTGGACGGGACAGGTGAGACCCAGTACTTC
CASSVDGTGETQYF
>TRBJ1-2|16|TRBV5-1|NA|NA
TGCGCCAGCAGCTCGGACCGGCCGGGAACGGACTATGGCTACACCTTC
CASSSDRPGTDYGYTF
>TRBJ2-1|9|TRBV5-3|NA|NA
TGTGCCAGAACTAATGAGCAGTTCTTC
CARTNEQFF
>TRBJ2-7|14|TRBV7-2|NA|NA
TGTGCCAGCAGCTTAGAATCAGTAACCTACGAGCAGTACTTC
CASSLESVTYEQYF
>TRBJ2-1|14|TRBV5-4|NA|NA
TGTGCCAGCAGCTCTCCCAGCCAGGACAATGAGCAGTTCTTC
CASSSPSQDNEQFF
>TRBJ2-1|13|TRBV11-2|NA|once
TGTGCCAGCAGCTTAGGCCTAGTGAATGAGCAGTTCTTC
CASSLGLVNEQFF